This T cell receptor (beta chain) was identified during a study of OX40 agonist ivuxolimab in advanced cancers. The data were produced by immunoSEQ multiplex PCR, yet TCRdb's version contains in-frame clones alone and is incomplete. The sample contains about 50,000 clones, more than 75% of which appear only once. The V gene's germline CDR1 is SGHTA and CDR2 FQGNSA. Deletions cut 1 base from V and 0 bases from J, with 7 bases between. The CDR3 consists of 14 residues. Findings and caveats of the study: Clones of CD4+ and CD8+ blood T cells grew by week 6 at doses of 0.1 to 3.0 mg/kg.

Notes on this clone: Antigen unknown.

Exclusion of a patient followed from autoimmune disease history or systemic immunosuppression. The TCR was taken from an adult with an advanced solid tumor such as melanoma, head and neck, liver or kidney cancer. The sequences come from CD4+ or CD8+ T cells sorted from blood, collected in a trial of the OX40 agonist ivuxolimab. The chain couples TRBV7-2 to TRBJ2-7; D is undetermined. The CDR3 here is CASSLVGSSYEQYF. CDR3 sequence (DNA): TGTGCCAGCAGCTTAGTGGGTAGCTCCTACGAGCAGTACTTC.